This record concerns one T cell receptor beta chain sequence. What it binds is not known. The data originate from a study of neoadjuvant anti-PD-1 for oral cavity cancer. Across the whole study: Patients mostly received three to four biweekly nivolumab doses at 3 mg/kg before surgery. Findings and limits, study-wide: Each response group had just a few patients in TCR analyses. Higher pretreatment Treg/Th17 ratios tracked higher pretreatment blood clonality.

The CDR3 length is 17 residues. CDR1 and CDR2 (germline): SGDLS, YYNGEE. V was pared by 4 bases and J by 1 base, with 6 bases of the junction left unmatched. Sequenced by immunoSEQ multiplex PCR; TCRdb stores in-frame clones only, minus some. The profile covers 6,500 to 8,500 clones, with 50% to 75% appearing a single time and roughly 6.5% taken by the ten largest. The sample was tumor tissue, taken before nivolumab (anti-PD-1) treatment. This chain joins TRBV9 and TRBJ2-2; 11 bases fit TRBD2. This TCR derives from a person aged 35-79 years with oral cavity squamous cell carcinoma. As DNA, the CDR3 is TGTGCCAGCAGCAAAGCCGGGACTAGCGGGAACACCGGGGAGCTGTTTTTT. This sequence encodes CASSKAGTSGNTGELFF.